This T cell receptor (beta chain) is drawn from a study of human T cells and chemical hapten exposure (dated by TCRdb to the early 2020s). For the wider study: For sensitization, 2% DPC in acetone was applied to a 2 cm by 2 cm area of upper inner arm skin. Throughout the study period of about 25 weeks, patients also received therapeutic DPC doses to the scalp every week. Patch testing on the upper back used Finn chambers containing 0.01% DPC, with scoring done after 6 days according to International Contact Dermatitis Research Group standards. Most of the patients in the cohort were female, and the cohort covered alopecia areata with under or over 50% scalp involvement, alopecia totalis and alopecia universalis. Libraries were pooled for sequencing, and per-sample TCR yields varied mainly because of small differences in library volumes within the pool. In alopecia patients, the study followed how the peripheral blood TCR repertoire changed in vivo over primary and secondary sensitization to diphenylcyclopropenone (DPC), a hapten. Blood samples were taken from patients before sensitization (week 0) and at 2, 6 and about 24 weeks after DPC sensitization. Around 30 alopecia patients provided blood for TCR sequencing at one to four time points (pre-sensitization, 2, 6 and 24 weeks). Beyond this particular receptor, the publication reports: Because all patients had alopecia, a presumed autoimmune disease, the immune response of the patients might differ from that of healthy individuals. Compared with pre-sensitization or healthy control sets, expanded TCRs formed significantly more large CDR3 similarity clusters, which is consistent with antigen-driven responses. After repeated subsampling, the strength of the expansion versus patch-test correlation and the threshold at which it became significant changed. The number of TCRs above 1 in 1000 frequency did not change with DPC sensitization; there was no evidence of global repertoire structure alterations. A positive correlation was found between the number of PT1 expanded TCRs and patch test score, with significance reached at thresholds 8, 16 and 32 but not 4.

Reading the label with the study, this specimen's time point is: pre-sensitization, week 0. The sample's treatment or condition label is to be understood as: therapeutic diphenylcyclopropenone sensitization with weekly scalp DPC. At each patch-test visit, blood was drawn before the patch test was applied. To be eligible, patients had to be aged 18 to 70, diagnosed with alopecia and judged suitable for DPC therapy, while pregnant patients were excluded. Unfractionated whole blood was collected in Tempus Blood RNA tubes, and total RNA was extracted from that blood. Including cysteine and phenylalanine, the CDR3 has 16 amino acids. The sequence is cut down to CDR3 DNA, 48 bases in frame from base 1. Cut back by 6 bases and 4 bases, the V and J ends lie 25 bases apart. CDR1 and CDR2, per the germline V gene, are SQVTM and ANQGSEA. In the case of this clonotype: What this receptor recognizes is not known. The record has no base qualities; no much larger clone is one base away.

Library prep was done by RACE. TCRdb shows the sequencer as NextSeq 500. Library preparation attached unique molecular identifiers to individual cDNA molecules for quantitative, reproducible TCR counting. For every blood RNA sample, sequencing covered both the TCR alpha and TCR beta chains. The source study handled its data this way. The median number of TCRs per sample was roughly 100,000, ranging from 23,224 to 690,600. V, J and CDR3 annotation of the TCR reads was performed with the Decombinator software suite. For PS versus PT1 abundance plots, all samples were subsampled to the same number of TCRs (28,000). TCRs were defined as expanded if absent before sensitization and observed at least eight times at the 2-week time point. The raw public reads went through TCRdb reprocessing: fastp at Q25, MiXCR clone calling, in-frame beta chains kept. CDR3 protein sequences are deduplicated, and each keeps its most common genes and DNA. These V and J calls derive from TCRdb rather than the authors' analysis. The sample data list 190,000 or so distinct CDR3 sequences, and under 35% of these were observed just once. Less than 3.5% of the sample belongs to the ten largest clones.

The sequence joins TRBV29-1 to TRBJ2-7, with the D gene possibly TRBD1 or TRBD2, each one fitting 6 bases. The sample was whole blood, taken in connection with sensitization to the hapten diphenylcyclopropenone (DPC). The TCR comes from a woman in her twenties or thirties with alopecia areata. Some clones in this sample may be carry-over from other donors' samples. CDR3 protein: CSVLTRRRGRTYEQYF. The sequenced DNA is TGCAGCGTCCTCACCCGAAGGAGGGGGAGGACTTACGAGCAGTACTTC.